What follows is one TCR beta chain and its context. Its target is not known. These data belong to a study of early T cells in non-severe SARS-CoV-2 infection. The wider study: The input, bulk RNA from unsorted whole blood, was sequenced, and chains were unpaired.

The CDR3 runs to 11 residues. CDR1 SEHNR and CDR2 FQNEAQ come from the germline V gene (reference sequence). V lost 5 bases and J lost 11; bases outside the gene matches: 5. Unique molecular identifier tags were affixed to discrete cDNA molecules. TCRdb re-called the 5' RACE reads through MiXCR, storing one row per CDR3 protein. The sample holds some 88,000 distinct CDR3 sequences; 16% are singletons and the top ten take around 4.9%. Study conclusions and caveats: Sequences matched to VDJdb favored anti-spike CD8 responses, while private and CD4 specificities were missed.

The sequencing used whole blood, collected at baseline. The gene calls are TRBV7-9 and TRBJ1-1, with 7 nucleotides matching TRBD1. The TCR was taken from an adult who was a healthcare worker with PCR-confirmed SARS-CoV-2 infection or an uninfected control (not recorded which). CDR3 region: CASSITGAAFF. In nucleotides, the CDR3 is TGTGCCAGCAGCATAACAGGGGCGGCTTTCTTT.